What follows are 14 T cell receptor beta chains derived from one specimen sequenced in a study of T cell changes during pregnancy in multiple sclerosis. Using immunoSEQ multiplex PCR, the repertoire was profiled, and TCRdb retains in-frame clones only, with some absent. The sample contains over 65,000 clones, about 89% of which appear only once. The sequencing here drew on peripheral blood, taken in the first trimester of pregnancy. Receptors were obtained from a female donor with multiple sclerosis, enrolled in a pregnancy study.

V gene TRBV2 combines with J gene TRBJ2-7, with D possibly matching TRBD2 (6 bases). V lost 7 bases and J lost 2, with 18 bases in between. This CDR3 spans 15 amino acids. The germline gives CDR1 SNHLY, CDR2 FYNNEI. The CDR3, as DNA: TGTGCCAGCAAAATCGGGGACGGGGGTACCTACGAGCAGTACTTC. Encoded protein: CASKIGDGGTYEQYF. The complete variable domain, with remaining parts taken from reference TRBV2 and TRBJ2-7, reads EPEVTQTPSHQVTQMGQEVILRCVPISNHLYFYWYRQILGQKVEFLVSFYNNEISEKSEIFDDQFSVERPDGSNFTLKIRSTKLEDSAMYFCASKIGDGGTYEQYFGPGTRLTVT.

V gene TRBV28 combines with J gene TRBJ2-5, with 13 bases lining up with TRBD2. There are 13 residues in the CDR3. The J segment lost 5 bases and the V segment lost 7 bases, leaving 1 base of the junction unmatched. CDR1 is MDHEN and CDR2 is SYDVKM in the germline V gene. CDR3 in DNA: TGTGCCAGCAAGACTAGCGGGAGGGAGACCCAGTACTTC. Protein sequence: CASKTSGRETQYF.

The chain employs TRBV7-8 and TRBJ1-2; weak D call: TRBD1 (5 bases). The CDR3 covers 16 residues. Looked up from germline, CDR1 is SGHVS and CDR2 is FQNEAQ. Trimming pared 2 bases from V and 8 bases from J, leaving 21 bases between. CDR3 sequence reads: CASSLRGVGRDWGYTF. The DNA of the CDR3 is TGTGCCAGCAGCTTACGGGGGGTCGGAAGGGACTGGGGCTACACCTTC.

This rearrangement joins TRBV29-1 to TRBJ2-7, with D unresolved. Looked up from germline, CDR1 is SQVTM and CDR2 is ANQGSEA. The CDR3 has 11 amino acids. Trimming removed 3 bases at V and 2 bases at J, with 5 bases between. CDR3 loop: CSVEAAYEQYF. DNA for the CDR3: TGCAGCGTTGAGGCGGCCTACGAGCAGTACTTC.

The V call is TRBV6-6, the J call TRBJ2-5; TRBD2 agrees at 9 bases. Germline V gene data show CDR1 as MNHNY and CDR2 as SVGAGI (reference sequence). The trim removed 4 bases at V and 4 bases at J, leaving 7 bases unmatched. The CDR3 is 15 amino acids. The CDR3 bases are TGTGCCAGCAGTTCAACCGGGACTAGCAGAGAGACCCAGTACTTC. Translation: CASSSTGTSRETQYF.

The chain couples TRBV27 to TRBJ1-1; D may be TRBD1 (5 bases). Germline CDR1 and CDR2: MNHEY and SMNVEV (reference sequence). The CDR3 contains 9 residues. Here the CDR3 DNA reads TGTGCTGGGGCGGTTGAAGCTTTCTTT. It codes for CAGAVEAFF.

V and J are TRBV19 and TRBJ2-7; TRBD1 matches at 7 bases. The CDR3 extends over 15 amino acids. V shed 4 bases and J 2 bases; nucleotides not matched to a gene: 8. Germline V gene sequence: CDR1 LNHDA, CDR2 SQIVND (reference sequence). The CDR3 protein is CASSTPGTATYEQYF. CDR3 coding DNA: TGTGCCAGTAGTACTCCCGGGACAGCAACCTACGAGCAGTACTTC.

The CDR3 here is CASSPGTGMDQPQHF. CDR3 nucleotide sequence: TGTGCCAGCTCACCCGGGACAGGGATGGATCAGCCCCAGCATTTT. The gene calls are TRBV18 and TRBJ1-5; TRBD1 aligns across 9 bases. CDR1 is KGHSH, CDR2 LQKENI, per germline. The trim removed 3 bases at V and 5 bases at J, leaving 5 bases unmatched. The CDR3 extends over 15 amino acids.

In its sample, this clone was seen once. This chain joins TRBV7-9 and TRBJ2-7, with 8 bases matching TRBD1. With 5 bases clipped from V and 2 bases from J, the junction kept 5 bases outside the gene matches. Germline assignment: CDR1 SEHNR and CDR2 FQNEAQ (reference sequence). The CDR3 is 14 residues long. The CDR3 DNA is TGTGCCAGCAGCAAGGGACAGGTGGCCTACGAGCAGTACTTC. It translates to CASSKGQVAYEQYF.

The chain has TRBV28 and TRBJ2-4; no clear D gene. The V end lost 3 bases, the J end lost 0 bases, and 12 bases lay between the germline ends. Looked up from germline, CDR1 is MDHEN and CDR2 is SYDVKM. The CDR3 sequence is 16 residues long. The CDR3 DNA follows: TGTGCCAGCAGTTTTGGAGTTGACCTAGCCAAAAACATTCAGTACTTC. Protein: CASSFGVDLAKNIQYF.

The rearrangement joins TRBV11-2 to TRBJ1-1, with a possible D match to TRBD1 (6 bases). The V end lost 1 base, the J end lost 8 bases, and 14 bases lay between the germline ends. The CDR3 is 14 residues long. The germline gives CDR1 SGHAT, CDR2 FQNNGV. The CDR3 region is CASSLGTDHREAFF. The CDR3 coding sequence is TGTGCCAGCAGCTTAGGGACAGATCATCGGGAAGCTTTCTTT. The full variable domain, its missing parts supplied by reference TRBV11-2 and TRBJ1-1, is EAGVAQSPRYKIIEKRQSVAFWCNPISGHATLYWYQQILGQGPKLLIQFQNNGVVDDSQLPKDRFSAERLKGVDSTLKIQPAKLEDSAVYLCASSLGTDHREAFFGQGTRLTVV.

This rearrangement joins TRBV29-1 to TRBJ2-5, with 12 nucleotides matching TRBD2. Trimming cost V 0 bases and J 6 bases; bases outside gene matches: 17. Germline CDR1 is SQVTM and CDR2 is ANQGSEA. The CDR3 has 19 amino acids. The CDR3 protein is CSVEDPGSSGRGSRKTQYF. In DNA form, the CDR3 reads TGCAGCGTTGAAGATCCTGGATCTAGCGGGAGGGGGAGTCGAAAGACCCAGTACTTC.

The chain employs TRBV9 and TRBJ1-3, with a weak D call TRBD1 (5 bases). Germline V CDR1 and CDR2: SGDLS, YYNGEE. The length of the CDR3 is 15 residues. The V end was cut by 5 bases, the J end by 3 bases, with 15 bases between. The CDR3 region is CASSRTDRRGNTIYF. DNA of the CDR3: TGTGCCAGCAGTCGAACCGACAGACGTGGAAACACCATATATTTT.

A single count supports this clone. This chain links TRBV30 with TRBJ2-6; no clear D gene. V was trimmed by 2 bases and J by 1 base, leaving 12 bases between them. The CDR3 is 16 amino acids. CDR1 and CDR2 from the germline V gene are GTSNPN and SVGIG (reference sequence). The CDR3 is CAWSIPPRSGANVLTF. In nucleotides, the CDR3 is TGTGCCTGGAGTATCCCCCCCCGGTCTGGGGCCAACGTCCTGACTTTC.